This T cell receptor beta chain was identified during a study of tumor-infiltrating lymphocytes in oesophageal squamous cell carcinoma. One entry per CDR3 protein results from TCRdb running MiXCR on the PCR reads. The sample shows about 10,000 distinct CDR3 sequences, around three fifths of them seen only once. This clonotype has a count of ten or more. Trimming took off 10 bases at V and 2 bases at J, with 9 bases between the two ends. CDR1 is SGHTA, CDR2 FQGNSA, per germline. This CDR3 has 12 amino acids. The TCR was taken from a male donor with esophageal squamous cell carcinoma. The V and J genes are TRBV7-2 and TRBJ1-5, with D perhaps matching TRBD1 (5 bases). Sequencing was performed on esophageal tumor tissue. The CDR3 here is CATRVGNQPQHF. The CDR3 DNA follows: TGTGCCACCAGGGTGGGCAATCAGCCCCAGCATTTT.